This T cell receptor (beta chain) comes out of a study of shared clonotypes between healthy human individuals (TCRdb year 2020). About the investigation overall: The cohort included three men and a couple of women between 18 and 49 years of age. For each donor, three plates each were used for CD4 naive and CD4 memory, two plates were used for CD8 naive, and one plate was used for CD8 memory. The study deeply sequenced blood TCR repertoires of about 5 healthy adults to estimate repertoire size and the extent of clonotype sharing between individuals. To increase sequencing depth and limit assay-specific biases, TCR repertoire library preparation and sequencing were carried out by different laboratories using diverse techniques. Per donor, leukapheresis produced somewhere between about 0.85 and 9.5 billion PBMCs.

What the authors observed across the whole study: Sharing across four donors was observed for roughly 5.4% of naive CD4, 3.5% of naive CD8, 2% to 2.5% of memory CD4, and around 0.42% of memory CD8 clonotypes. Pairwise subsampling indicated that sequencing depth was expected to affect the degree of clonotype sharing among donors. Only blood was sampled, and tissue TCR repertoires likely differ from those in blood. Compared with non-shared clonotypes, the clonotypes found in all four sorted-subset donors had higher generation probabilities. Larger estimated clonotype richness was generally found for naive subsets than for memory subsets. The small number of donors limited the genetic and exposure-history diversity represented. Even with the large sequencing depth, rarefaction of the sorted-subset datasets indicated that sequencing was incomplete.

TCR CDR3 regions were amplified from genomic DNA by multiplex PCR using the deep immunoSEQ assay. Extracted genomic DNA from each cell subset was spread evenly across all wells of several immunoSEQ 96-well plates, with each plate serving as a replicate. For sorted subsets, about 210 ng of genomic DNA, equivalent to roughly 30,000 T cell genomes, went into each replicate PCR. The purified libraries were quantified using a Qubit 3.0 fluorometer, sized with a Bioanalyzer 2100, and then quantified again using the KAPA Library Quantification kit. A separate single-read 150-cycle Illumina NextSeq 550 flow cell was used to sequence each immunoSEQ 96-well plate. The source study handled its data this way. Because the immunoSEQ output included only junctional sequences and no quality scores, the filtering could not be the same as the filtering used for full-length reads. Sequences were annotated with PyIR, a Python wrapper for IgBLAST v1.9, and V/J genes and CDR3 were assigned using IMGT germline references. Any read was removed if the V/J assignment was weak (E-value above 1e-6), the CDR3 was missing, or the read contained stop codons, out-of-frame junctions, or ambiguous translated residues. V3J clonotypes were defined as sequences sharing an identical inferred V gene, J gene, and CDR3 amino acid sequence. The percentage overlap between two repertoires was calculated by dividing the number of shared unique clonotypes by the size of the smaller repertoire. RTK rarefaction, the Chao1 estimator, and Recon v2.1 estimates of unobserved clonotypes were used to assess repertoire richness. For all TCRbeta clonotypes obtained by the gDNA method from a few donors, generation probabilities were computed with OLGA. Here the immuneACCESS table is served through TCRdb, limited to in-frame sequences with V and J called. Missing clones are a known gap in these copies; in checked studies unresolved V genes cover under half, and the rest lacks a known reason. V and J calls and clone size follow that table, whereas D and trimming were derived from the DNA. The sample yields some 800,000 clones; approximately 92% were counted once. The ten largest clones add up to more than 20% of the sample.

For the CD8 naive samples, CD45RO-negative cells were positively selected for CCR7, yielding a CD45RA+CCR7+ population from which TemRA cells were excluded. Donors were healthy HIV-negative adults with no recently reported acute infections or vaccinations. Every donor was a Caucasian adult living in Nashville, Tennessee, USA. After blood collection by leukapheresis, PBMCs were isolated using Ficoll-Histopaque density gradient centrifugation and then cryopreserved in the vapor phase of liquid nitrogen. Purity and quantity of every magnetically sorted T cell population were checked by analytical flow cytometry. Genomic DNA was isolated from every sorted fraction and measured by UV absorbance on a Nanodrop 2000c. V is pared back by 1 base and J by 3 bases, with 7 bases lying between the germline termini. CDR1 and CDR2, per the germline V gene, are MDHEN and SYDVKM. The CDR3 contains 13 residues, cysteine and phenylalanine counted. Just the 39-base CDR3 DNA is kept, in frame starting at base 1.

As for this clone: The specificity of this receptor is unknown. Base qualities are missing; no much larger clone stands one base away.

The V gene is TRBV28 and the J gene is TRBJ2-7, and possibly TRBD1, on 5 matching bases. This receptor was obtained from a man aged 25-40 years in good health. The sample consisted of naive CD8+ T cells sorted from blood. The cell subset or site label, as the study defines it: CD45RA+CCR7+. The CDR3 corresponds to CASSLLQDYEQYF. The DNA is TGTGCCAGCAGTTTATTACAGGACTACGAGCAGTACTTC.